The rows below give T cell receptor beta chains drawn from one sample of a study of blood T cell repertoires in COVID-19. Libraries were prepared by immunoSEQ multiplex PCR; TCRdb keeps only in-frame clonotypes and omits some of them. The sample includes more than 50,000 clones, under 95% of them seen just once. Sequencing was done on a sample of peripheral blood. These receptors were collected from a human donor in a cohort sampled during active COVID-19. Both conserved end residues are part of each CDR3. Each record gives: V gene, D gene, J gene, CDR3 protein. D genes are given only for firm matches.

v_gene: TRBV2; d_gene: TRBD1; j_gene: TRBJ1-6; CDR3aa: CASSWDRTSPLHF
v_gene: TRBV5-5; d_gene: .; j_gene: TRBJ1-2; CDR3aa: CASSLSRVGYGYTF
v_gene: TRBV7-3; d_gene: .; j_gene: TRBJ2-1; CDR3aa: CASSLRPVDEQFF
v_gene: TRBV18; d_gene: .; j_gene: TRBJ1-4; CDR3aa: CASSPPMQGNEKLFF
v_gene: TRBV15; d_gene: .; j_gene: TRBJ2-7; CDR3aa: CATSRDQGPYEQYF
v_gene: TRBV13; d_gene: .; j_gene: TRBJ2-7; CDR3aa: CASSLMTGASYEQYF
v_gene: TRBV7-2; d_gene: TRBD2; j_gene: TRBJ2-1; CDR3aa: CASSTTGTSNSEQFF
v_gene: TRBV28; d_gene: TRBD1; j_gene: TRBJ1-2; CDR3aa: CASSLGRQGGPRGYTF
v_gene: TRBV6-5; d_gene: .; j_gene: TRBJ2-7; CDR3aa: CASSYSYGNYEQYF
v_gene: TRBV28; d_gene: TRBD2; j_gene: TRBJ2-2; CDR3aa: CASRTLAGYTGELFF
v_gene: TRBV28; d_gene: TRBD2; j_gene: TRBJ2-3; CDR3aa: CASSSSGRSTDTQYF
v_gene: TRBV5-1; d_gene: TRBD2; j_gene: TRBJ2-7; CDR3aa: CASSGAGALYEQYF
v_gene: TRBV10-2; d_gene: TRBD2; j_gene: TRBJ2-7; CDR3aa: CASSAPGTSGTYEQYF
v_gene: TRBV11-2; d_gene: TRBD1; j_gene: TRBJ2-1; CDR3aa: CASSSGQRNEQFF
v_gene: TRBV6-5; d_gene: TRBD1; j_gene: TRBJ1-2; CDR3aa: CASSTQTRGNYGYTF
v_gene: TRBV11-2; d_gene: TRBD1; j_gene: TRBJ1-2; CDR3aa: CASSPGQNYGYTF
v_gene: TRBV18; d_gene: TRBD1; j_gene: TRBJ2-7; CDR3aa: CASSPGQGAYEQYF
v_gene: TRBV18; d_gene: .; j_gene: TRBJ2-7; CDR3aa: CASSRDQRPDSYEQYF
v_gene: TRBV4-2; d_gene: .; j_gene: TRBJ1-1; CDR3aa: CASSQDFRQNTEAFF
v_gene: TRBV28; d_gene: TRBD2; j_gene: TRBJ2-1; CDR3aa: CASSILIQAGVSNEQFF
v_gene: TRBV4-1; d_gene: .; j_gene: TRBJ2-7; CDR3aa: CASSQEGRTGNYHEQYF
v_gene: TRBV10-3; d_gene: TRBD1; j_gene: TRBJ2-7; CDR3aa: CAISERQGGNEQYF
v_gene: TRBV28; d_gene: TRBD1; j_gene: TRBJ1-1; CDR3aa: CASSARRGLTTEAFF
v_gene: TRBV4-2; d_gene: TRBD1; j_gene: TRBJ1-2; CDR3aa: CASSRGTGDGYTF
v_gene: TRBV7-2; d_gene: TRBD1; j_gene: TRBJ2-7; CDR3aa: CASSPRDRGSSYEQYF
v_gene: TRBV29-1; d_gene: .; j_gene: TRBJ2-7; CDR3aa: CSVAQGHEQYF
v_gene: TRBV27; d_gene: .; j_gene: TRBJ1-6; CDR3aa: CASSLVQSSLHF
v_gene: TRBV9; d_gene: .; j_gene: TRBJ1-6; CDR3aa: CASSLQPGGRDSPLHF
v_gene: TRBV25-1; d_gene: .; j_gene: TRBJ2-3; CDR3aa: CASSGGTADTQYF
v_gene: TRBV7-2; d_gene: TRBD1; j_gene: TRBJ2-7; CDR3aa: CASSLAGTVYEQYF
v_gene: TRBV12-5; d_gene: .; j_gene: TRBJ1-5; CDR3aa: CASGLPGQSNQPQHF
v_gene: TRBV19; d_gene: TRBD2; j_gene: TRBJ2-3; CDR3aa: CASSTPAGGADTQYF
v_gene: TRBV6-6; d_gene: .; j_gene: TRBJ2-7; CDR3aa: CASKRDYEQYF
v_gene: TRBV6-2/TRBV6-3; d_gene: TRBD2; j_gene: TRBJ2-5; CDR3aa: CASSYGTSGRPGETQYF
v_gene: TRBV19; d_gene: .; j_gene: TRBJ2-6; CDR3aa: CASSTGERAGANVLTF
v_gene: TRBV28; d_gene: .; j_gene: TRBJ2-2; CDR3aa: CASDRTTGELFF
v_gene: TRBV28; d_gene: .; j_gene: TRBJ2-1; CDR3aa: CASSFRGSSYNEQFF
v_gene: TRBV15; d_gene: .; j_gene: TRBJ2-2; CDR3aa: CATSRVTGGTGELFF
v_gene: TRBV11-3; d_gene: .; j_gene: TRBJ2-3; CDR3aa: CASSLGSSTDTQYF
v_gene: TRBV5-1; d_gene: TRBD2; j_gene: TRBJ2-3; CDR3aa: CASSLDPSGDTQYF
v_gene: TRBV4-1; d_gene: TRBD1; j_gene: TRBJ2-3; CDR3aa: CASSQEGTGGENTQYF
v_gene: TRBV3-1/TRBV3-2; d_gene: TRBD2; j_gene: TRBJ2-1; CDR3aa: CASSLGLAGAGYNEQFF